The source of this T cell receptor beta chain is a study of blood T cell repertoires in COVID-19. Study-level information: The cDNA or gDNA used as material had been derived from T cells, B-cell-depleted T cells, or PBMCs.

Data came from immunoSEQ multiplex PCR; TCRdb stores just in-frame clones and leaves some out. The data contain about 100,000 clones, around 90% of them singletons. The specimen sequenced was peripheral blood. The sequence derives from a woman aged 60-75 years with acute or convalescent COVID-19.

CDR3 in amino acids: CASSHRWGETEAFF. CDR3 DNA sequence: TGTGCCAGTAGTCATCGGTGGGGGGAGACTGAAGCTTTCTTT. The chain is built from TRBV19 and TRBJ1-1; a possible D gene is TRBD1 (5 bases). Per germline, CDR1 LNHDA and CDR2 SQIVND (reference sequence). The CDR3 runs 14 residues. The V end was cut by 5 bases, the J end by 5 bases, with 15 bases between. The variable domain in full, with the rest retrieved from reference TRBV19 and TRBJ1-1, is DGGITQSPKYLFRKEGQNVTLSCEQNLNHDAMYWYRQDPGQGLRLIYYSQIVNDFQKGDIAEGYSVSREKKESFPLTVTSAQKNPTAFYLCASSHRWGETEAFFGQGTRLTVV.